A selection of T cell receptor beta chains follows, all from one sample in a study of beta chain features in type 1 diabetes. Data came from immunoSEQ multiplex PCR; TCRdb stores just in-frame clones and leaves some out. The sample has hundreds of thousands of clones; more than 13% are singletons. Sequencing was carried out using naive CD4+ T cells from blood. These receptors were taken from a man between 18 and 35 years old with type 1 diabetes. Each CDR3 is given with its conserved first and last residue. The order of the fields is V gene, D gene, J gene, clone size, CDR3 protein, CDR3 DNA. The D gene is left open where the match is weak. For some rows the clone size is stated as once, few or many, or as a class when expanded; others skip it.

>TRBV2|.|TRBJ2-1|few
CASSERRDYNEQFF
TGTGCCAGCAGTGAGCGGCGCGACTACAATGAGCAGTTCTTC
>TRBV30|TRBD1|TRBJ1-1|.
CASTGTGGWNTEAFF
TGTGCCAGTACCGGGACAGGGGGTTGGAACACTGAAGCTTTCTTT
>TRBV28|.|TRBJ2-7|few
CASSLIGFSYEQYF
TGTGCCAGCAGTTTAATAGGGTTCTCCTACGAGCAGTACTTC
>TRBV25-1|TRBD2|TRBJ2-5|.
CASSLGAGGRETQYF
TGTGCCAGCAGTTTGGGAGCGGGAGGTCGGGAGACCCAGTACTTC
>TRBV30|.|TRBJ1-1|.
CAWTQGGSTEAFF
TGTGCCTGGACGCAGGGAGGTAGCACTGAAGCTTTCTTT
>TRBV10-3|.|TRBJ1-2|few
CAIRRGPNYGYTF
TGTGCCATCCGGCGCGGACCTAACTATGGCTACACCTTC
>TRBV14|.|TRBJ2-5|few
CASSQWVKETQYF
TGTGCCAGCAGCCAGTGGGTAAAAGAGACCCAGTACTTC
>TRBV7-2|.|TRBJ2-4|.
CASNSRGIQYF
TGTGCCAGCAACAGTAGGGGCATTCAGTACTTC
>TRBV30|TRBD2|TRBJ2-3|.
CAWSPGTSIDTQYF
TGTGCCTGGAGCCCCGGGACTAGCATCGATACGCAGTATTTT
>TRBV18|TRBD2|TRBJ2-1|few
CASSPPPTSGRTYNEQFF
TGTGCCAGCTCACCACCGCCGACTAGCGGCCGAACTTACAATGAGCAGTTCTTC
>TRBV4-3|.|TRBJ1-4|.
CASSQASSREKLFF
TGCGCCAGCAGCCAAGCGTCATCCAGGGAAAAACTGTTTTTT
>TRBV15|TRBD1|TRBJ1-2|.
CATSRELEGAQNGYTF
TGTGCCACCAGCAGAGAACTTGAGGGGGCTCAGAATGGCTACACCTTC
>TRBV4-2|TRBD1|TRBJ1-4|few
CASSQFQGATNEKLFF
TGTGCCAGCAGCCAATTCCAGGGGGCAACTAATGAAAAACTGTTTTTT
>TRBV27|.|TRBJ2-2|.
CASSFWVTGELFF
TGTGCCAGCAGTTTTTGGGTCACCGGGGAGCTGTTTTTT
>TRBV30|.|TRBJ1-6|few
CAWSGRFGAPAGFHF
TGTGCCTGGAGTGGGCGCTTCGGGGCTCCAGCGGGGTTCCACTTT
>TRBV5-4|.|TRBJ2-6|few
CASSRLTQSAGANVLTF
TGTGCCAGCAGCAGGCTGACACAGTCGGCGGGGGCCAACGTCCTGACTTTC
>TRBV2|.|TRBJ1-1|few
CASSEVGVAEAFF
TGTGCCAGCAGTGAAGTAGGAGTCGCTGAAGCTTTCTTT
>TRBV5-4|TRBD1|TRBJ1-6|few
CASSEPGQGYSPLHF
TGTGCCAGCAGCGAGCCGGGACAGGGGTATTCACCCCTCCACTTT
>TRBV14|.|TRBJ2-7|many
CASSQTSSYEQYF
TGTGCCAGCAGCCAAACTAGCTCCTACGAGCAGTACTTC
>TRBV6-5|TRBD1|TRBJ2-7|few
CASSYSRQGLGYEQYF
TGTGCCAGCAGTTACTCGAGACAGGGCTTAGGCTACGAGCAGTACTTC
>TRBV11-2|.|TRBJ1-1|.
CASSFETFPLTEAFF
TGTGCCAGCAGCTTTGAGACATTCCCTTTGACTGAAGCTTTCTTT
>TRBV18|.|TRBJ2-2|.
CASSPDGYTGELFF
TGTGCCAGCTCACCAGACGGGTACACCGGGGAGCTGTTTTTT
>TRBV19|.|TRBJ1-5|.
CASSLRSHQPQHF
TGTGCCAGTAGTCTCCGGTCCCATCAGCCCCAGCATTTT
>TRBV11-2|.|TRBJ2-7|few
CASSLSSKEQYF
TGTGCCAGCAGCTTATCGTCGAAGGAGCAGTACTTC
>TRBV19|.|TRBJ2-2|.
CANPWTGELFF
TGTGCCAACCCCTGGACCGGGGAGCTGTTTTTT
>TRBV7-9|.|TRBJ1-2|.
CASSLEGVDGYTF
TGTGCCAGCAGCTTGGAGGGTGTCGATGGCTACACCTTC
>TRBV11-2|.|TRBJ1-1|.
CASSLGSGTEAFF
TGTGCCAGCAGCTTAGGTTCGGGGACTGAAGCTTTCTTT
>TRBV5-1|TRBD1|TRBJ2-7|few
CASSWDSYEQYF
TGCGCCAGCAGCTGGGACAGCTACGAGCAGTACTTC
>TRBV18|TRBD1|TRBJ2-5|.
CASSPWDRPETQYF
TGTGCCAGCTCACCCTGGGACAGGCCAGAGACCCAGTACTTC
>TRBV25-1|TRBD1|TRBJ2-7|few
CASSRQGSAYEQYF
TGTGCCAGCAGTCGACAGGGGTCGGCCTACGAGCAGTACTTC
>TRBV28|TRBD1|TRBJ2-7|few
CASGTGEMYEQYF
TGTGCCAGTGGGACAGGGGAGATGTACGAGCAGTACTTC
>TRBV7-2|TRBD2|TRBJ2-3|.
CASHALAGFSTDTQYF
TGTGCCAGCCATGCTCTAGCGGGATTTAGCACAGATACGCAGTATTTT
>TRBV27|.|TRBJ1-5|.
CASSRPSGLSNQPQHF
TGTGCCAGCAGCCGACCGAGTGGGCTTAGCAATCAGCCCCAGCATTTT
>TRBV21-1|.|TRBJ2-1|few
CALAGAVPYNEQFF
TGTGCCCTCGCCGGGGCCGTACCATACAATGAGCAGTTCTTC
>TRBV14|.|TRBJ1-1|.
CASSRNPGNTEAFF
TGTGCCAGCAGCCGGAACCCAGGGAACACTGAAGCTTTCTTT
>TRBV6-1|.|TRBJ2-2|few
CASSEDGSTGELFF
TGTGCCAGCAGTGAAGACGGCAGCACCGGGGAGCTGTTTTTT
>TRBV29-1|.|TRBJ2-7|.
CSVEGTPYEQYF
TGCAGCGTTGAAGGGACCCCGTACGAGCAGTACTTC
>TRBV30|.|TRBJ1-2|few
CAWSPIGTTASTF
TGTGCCTGGAGCCCAATAGGGACGACCGCGAGCACCTTC
>TRBV4-1|.|TRBJ1-5|few
CASSQQVGQPQHF
TGCGCCAGCAGCCAACAAGTGGGTCAGCCCCAGCATTTT
>TRBV28|.|TRBJ1-6|.
CASSLLNSPLHF
TGTGCCAGCAGTTTGCTAAATTCACCCCTCCACTTT
>TRBV18|.|TRBJ2-1|.
CASSPPPGGSYNEQFF
TGTGCCAGCTCACCACCGCCCGGGGGTTCCTACAATGAGCAGTTCTTC
>TRBV9|TRBD2|TRBJ2-5|.
CASSVSSGQETQYF
TGTGCCAGCAGCGTATCTAGCGGCCAAGAGACCCAGTACTTC
>TRBV5-4|.|TRBJ1-2|few
CASSLQGIYGYTF
TGTGCCAGCAGCTTACAAGGGATCTATGGCTACACCTTC
>TRBV9|.|TRBJ2-7|few
CASSKTTDSLYEQYF
TGTGCCAGCAGCAAGACGACGGACAGTCTTTACGAGCAGTACTTC
>TRBV30|TRBD2|TRBJ2-3|few
CAWSRTGRWAQYF
TGTGCCTGGAGTCGCACCGGGAGGTGGGCGCAGTATTTT